This T cell receptor beta chain originates from a study of shared clonotypes between healthy human individuals. Study background: The donor group consisted of a couple of women and a few men, aged 18 to 49. CD8 memory received one plate per donor, CD8 naive two, CD4 memory three and CD4 naive three. General observations from the study: As a rule, naive subsets had a larger estimated richness than memory subsets.

Germline lookup yields CDR1 MNHEY and CDR2 SVGAGI. Trimming cost V 0 bases and J 8 bases, with 15 bases left between them. The CDR3 runs to 15 residues. Clones were read by immunoSEQ multiplex PCR, and TCRdb kept only the in-frame ones, dropping some. The sample records some 2,400,000 clones, around 95% being singletons. Notes on this clone: Its antigen is as yet unknown.

There were no recent acute infections or vaccinations among the donors, who were healthy HIV-negative adults. The chain carries TRBV6-5 and TRBJ2-3; D is unclear. The source is a man younger than 35 in good health. Sequencing was performed on naive CD4+ T cells sorted from blood. Sample subset: CD45RA+ positively selected. This CDR3 reads CASSYSQPQSGTQYF. For the CDR3, the DNA is TGTGCCAGCAGTTACTCACAACCACAATCGGGTACGCAGTATTTT.